The rows below give T cell receptor beta chains drawn from one sample of a study of blood T cell repertoires in COVID-19. The method was immunoSEQ multiplex PCR; TCRdb's version includes in-frame clones alone and lacks a portion of them. Of approximately 88,000 clones listed, 85% to 90% are singletons. Specimen: peripheral blood. These receptors came from a woman between 70 and 85 years old with acute or convalescent COVID-19. CDR3s include the opening cysteine and the closing phenylalanine or tryptophan. The order of the fields is D gene, V gene, J gene, clone size, CDR3 protein, CDR3 DNA. A D gene is named only where the DNA matches it firmly. Only part of the rows carry a size: once, few, many, or a class if the clone is expanded.

d_call: .; v_call: TRBV7-2; j_call: TRBJ2-1; clone_size: .; cdr3_aa: CASSLGTEYNEQFF; cdr3_nt: TGTGCCAGCAGCTTAGGGACAGAGTACAATGAGCAGTTCTTC
d_call: .; v_call: TRBV3-1/TRBV3-2; j_call: TRBJ2-5; clone_size: few; cdr3_aa: CASSHDRRAGETQYF; cdr3_nt: TGTGCCAGCAGCCATGACAGGCGGGCAGGAGAGACCCAGTACTTC
d_call: .; v_call: TRBV6-2/TRBV6-3; j_call: TRBJ2-1; clone_size: once; cdr3_aa: CASSYIGREQFF; cdr3_nt: TGTGCCAGCAGTTATATCGGCAGGGAGCAGTTCTTC
d_call: .; v_call: TRBV10-2; j_call: TRBJ2-2; clone_size: .; cdr3_aa: CASSDWGGANTGELFF; cdr3_nt: TGCGCCAGCAGTGATTGGGGGGGGGCTAACACCGGGGAGCTGTTTTTT
d_call: TRBD2; v_call: TRBV2; j_call: TRBJ2-2; clone_size: .; cdr3_aa: CASSELAGGPNTGELFF; cdr3_nt: TGTGCCAGCAGTGAACTAGCGGGGGGACCCAACACCGGGGAGCTGTTTTTT
d_call: TRBD2; v_call: TRBV19; j_call: TRBJ2-1; clone_size: .; cdr3_aa: CASSASSGTYNEQFF; cdr3_nt: TGTGCCAGTAGTGCATCTAGCGGCACCTACAATGAGCAGTTCTTC
d_call: TRBD1; v_call: TRBV2; j_call: TRBJ1-1; clone_size: .; cdr3_aa: CASSENRGTNTEAFF; cdr3_nt: TGTGCCAGCAGTGAAAACAGGGGCACGAACACTGAAGCTTTCTTT
d_call: .; v_call: TRBV18; j_call: TRBJ1-6; clone_size: .; cdr3_aa: CASSPIAGAGNSPLHF; cdr3_nt: TGTGCCAGCTCACCAATCGCGGGGGCCGGGAATTCACCCCTCCACTTT
d_call: TRBD1; v_call: TRBV3-1/TRBV3-2; j_call: TRBJ1-5; clone_size: .; cdr3_aa: CASSRDSRDQPQHF; cdr3_nt: TGTGCCAGCAGCCGGGACAGTAGGGATCAGCCCCAGCATTTT
d_call: TRBD2; v_call: TRBV6-5; j_call: TRBJ2-3; clone_size: .; cdr3_aa: CASILAGGRADTQYF; cdr3_nt: TGTGCCAGCATTTTAGCGGGGGGGAGGGCAGATACGCAGTATTTT
d_call: .; v_call: TRBV2; j_call: TRBJ2-1; clone_size: .; cdr3_aa: CASRPRQGTNNEQFF; cdr3_nt: TGTGCCAGCAGACCCCGGCAGGGGACAAACAATGAGCAGTTCTTC
d_call: .; v_call: TRBV5-6; j_call: TRBJ1-1; clone_size: .; cdr3_aa: CASSLAPGMNTEAFF; cdr3_nt: TGTGCCAGCAGCTTGGCCCCAGGGATGAACACTGAAGCTTTCTTT
d_call: TRBD1; v_call: TRBV30; j_call: TRBJ1-5; clone_size: few; cdr3_aa: CAWSVGRTGGRNQPQHF; cdr3_nt: TGTGCCTGGAGTGTAGGAAGGACAGGGGGCCGTAATCAGCCCCAGCATTTT
d_call: TRBD2; v_call: TRBV7-9; j_call: TRBJ2-3; clone_size: once; cdr3_aa: CASSLGPSGRADTQYF; cdr3_nt: TGTGCCAGCAGCTTAGGACCTAGCGGGAGAGCAGATACGCAGTATTTT
d_call: .; v_call: TRBV7-9; j_call: TRBJ1-6; clone_size: .; cdr3_aa: CASSGAVSYNSPLHF; cdr3_nt: TGTGCCAGCAGCGGGGCAGTCTCCTATAATTCACCCCTCCACTTT
d_call: .; v_call: TRBV6-5; j_call: TRBJ1-6; clone_size: .; cdr3_aa: CASSFGRDSPLHF; cdr3_nt: TGTGCCAGCAGTTTCGGGAGGGATTCACCCCTCCACTTT
d_call: TRBD1; v_call: TRBV9; j_call: TRBJ1-2; clone_size: .; cdr3_aa: CASSSTGGYGYTF; cdr3_nt: TGTGCCAGCAGCTCAACAGGGGGTTATGGCTACACCTTC
d_call: TRBD2; v_call: TRBV2; j_call: TRBJ2-1; clone_size: .; cdr3_aa: CASSNLAGGRNEQFF; cdr3_nt: TGTGCCAGCAGTAATCTAGCGGGGGGACGCAATGAGCAGTTCTTC
d_call: TRBD1; v_call: TRBV9; j_call: TRBJ1-4; clone_size: .; cdr3_aa: CASSVQGAGEKLFF; cdr3_nt: TGTGCCAGCAGCGTACAGGGGGCAGGGGAAAAACTGTTTTTT
d_call: .; v_call: TRBV2; j_call: TRBJ1-1; clone_size: .; cdr3_aa: CASSDTRNTEAFF; cdr3_nt: TGTGCCAGCAGTGATACGAGAAACACTGAAGCTTTCTTT
d_call: .; v_call: TRBV27; j_call: TRBJ2-1; clone_size: once; cdr3_aa: CASSISNPHYNEQFF; cdr3_nt: TGTGCCAGCAGTATTAGTAATCCCCACTACAATGAGCAGTTCTTC
d_call: .; v_call: TRBV2; j_call: TRBJ1-3; clone_size: .; cdr3_aa: CASSELRISGNTIYF; cdr3_nt: TGTGCCAGCAGTGAATTGAGGATCTCTGGAAACACCATATATTTT
d_call: TRBD1; v_call: TRBV6-5; j_call: TRBJ2-3; clone_size: .; cdr3_aa: CASSPPGQTDTQYF; cdr3_nt: TGTGCCAGCAGTCCTCCGGGACAGACAGATACGCAGTATTTT
d_call: TRBD2; v_call: TRBV6-2/TRBV6-3; j_call: TRBJ2-5; clone_size: medium-sized; cdr3_aa: CASSVGLESETQYF; cdr3_nt: TGTGCCAGCAGCGTGGGACTAGAGTCAGAGACCCAGTACTTC
d_call: .; v_call: TRBV3-1/TRBV3-2; j_call: TRBJ2-2; clone_size: .; cdr3_aa: CASSQEGASSGELFF; cdr3_nt: TGTGCCAGCAGCCAAGAAGGAGCGAGTAGCGGGGAGCTGTTTTTT
d_call: .; v_call: TRBV9; j_call: TRBJ2-4; clone_size: .; cdr3_aa: CASSVGGGGLDKNIQYF; cdr3_nt: TGTGCCAGCAGCGTAGGAGGGGGAGGGTTGGATAAAAACATTCAGTACTTC
d_call: TRBD1; v_call: TRBV6-5; j_call: TRBJ1-1; clone_size: .; cdr3_aa: CASRTLGTGDTEAFF; cdr3_nt: TGTGCCAGCAGAACACTCGGGACAGGGGACACTGAAGCTTTCTTT
d_call: TRBD1; v_call: TRBV6-6; j_call: TRBJ1-1; clone_size: few; cdr3_aa: CAIGRWTGRMNTEAFF; cdr3_nt: TGTGCCATCGGCCGATGGACAGGGCGCATGAACACTGAAGCTTTCTTT
d_call: .; v_call: TRBV24-1; j_call: TRBJ1-2; clone_size: .; cdr3_aa: CATSDITGNYGYTF; cdr3_nt: TGTGCCACCAGTGATATTACAGGGAACTATGGCTACACCTTC
d_call: .; v_call: TRBV5-6; j_call: TRBJ2-1; clone_size: once; cdr3_aa: CASSLVTWPYNEQFF; cdr3_nt: TGTGCCAGCAGCTTGGTGACATGGCCTTACAATGAGCAGTTCTTC
d_call: TRBD1; v_call: TRBV5-1; j_call: TRBJ1-1; clone_size: .; cdr3_aa: CASSQQGPALDTEAFF; cdr3_nt: TGCGCCAGCAGCCAACAGGGGCCGGCCTTGGACACTGAAGCTTTCTTT
d_call: TRBD2; v_call: TRBV24-1; j_call: TRBJ2-3; clone_size: .; cdr3_aa: CATSDLWTSGDTDTQYF; cdr3_nt: TGTGCCACCAGTGATTTGTGGACTAGCGGGGACACAGATACGCAGTATTTT
d_call: .; v_call: TRBV4-3; j_call: TRBJ2-6; clone_size: .; cdr3_aa: CASSQVQGLGANVLTF; cdr3_nt: TGCGCCAGCAGCCAAGTGCAGGGGCTAGGGGCCAACGTCCTGACTTTC
d_call: .; v_call: TRBV5-1; j_call: TRBJ1-3; clone_size: .; cdr3_aa: CASSLGYSTGNTIYF; cdr3_nt: TGCGCCAGCAGCTTGGGATATAGTACTGGAAACACCATATATTTT
d_call: .; v_call: TRBV10-2; j_call: TRBJ1-5; clone_size: medium-sized; cdr3_aa: CASSESPGNSNQPQHF; cdr3_nt: TGCGCCAGCAGTGAGTCTCCGGGTAATAGCAATCAGCCCCAGCATTTT
d_call: TRBD1; v_call: TRBV5-1; j_call: TRBJ1-6; clone_size: .; cdr3_aa: CASGDRVDSPLHF; cdr3_nt: TGCGCCAGCGGTGACAGGGTGGACTCACCCCTCCACTTT
d_call: TRBD1; v_call: TRBV18; j_call: TRBJ1-2; clone_size: .; cdr3_aa: CASSPNDSRGGGYTF; cdr3_nt: TGTGCCAGCTCACCAAATGACTCCAGAGGGGGCGGCTACACCTTC
d_call: TRBD1; v_call: TRBV5-4; j_call: TRBJ1-2; clone_size: once; cdr3_aa: CASSAISTGGSYGYTF; cdr3_nt: TGTGCCAGCAGCGCAATATCGACAGGGGGCTCCTATGGCTACACCTTC
d_call: .; v_call: TRBV5-1; j_call: TRBJ2-2; clone_size: .; cdr3_aa: CASSLGTSNTGELFF; cdr3_nt: TGCGCCAGCAGCTTGGGGACTTCGAACACCGGGGAGCTGTTTTTT
d_call: TRBD2; v_call: TRBV2; j_call: TRBJ2-3; clone_size: .; cdr3_aa: CASRGTGGPEDTQYF; cdr3_nt: TGTGCCAGCAGGGGTACGGGGGGGCCGGAAGATACGCAGTATTTT
d_call: .; v_call: TRBV27; j_call: TRBJ2-1; clone_size: .; cdr3_aa: CASSLIARGLNEQFF; cdr3_nt: TGTGCCAGCAGTTTAATCGCCAGGGGATTGAATGAGCAGTTCTTC
d_call: TRBD1; v_call: TRBV10-3; j_call: TRBJ1-1; clone_size: .; cdr3_aa: CAISAPGQKNTEAFF; cdr3_nt: TGTGCCATCAGTGCTCCGGGACAGAAGAACACTGAAGCTTTCTTT
d_call: TRBD1; v_call: TRBV5-1; j_call: TRBJ1-1; clone_size: .; cdr3_aa: CASSALQGRNAEAFF; cdr3_nt: TGCGCCAGCAGCGCTCTACAGGGGAGGAACGCTGAAGCTTTCTTT
d_call: .; v_call: TRBV6-5; j_call: TRBJ1-2; clone_size: .; cdr3_aa: CASTDTDYGYTF; cdr3_nt: TGTGCCAGCACCGACACCGACTATGGCTACACCTTC
d_call: .; v_call: TRBV7-8; j_call: TRBJ1-2; clone_size: once; cdr3_aa: CASSLRAIRTDVGYTF; cdr3_nt: TGTGCCAGCAGCTTAAGGGCTATCAGGACTGACGTAGGCTACACCTTC
d_call: .; v_call: TRBV2; j_call: TRBJ1-1; clone_size: .; cdr3_aa: CASSEVINRQVSNTEAFF; cdr3_nt: TGTGCCAGCAGTGAAGTAATCAACCGACAGGTATCGAACACTGAAGCTTTCTTT
d_call: .; v_call: TRBV5-1; j_call: TRBJ1-3; clone_size: .; cdr3_aa: CASSVTVSGTGNTIYF; cdr3_nt: TGCGCCAGCAGCGTGACGGTTTCAGGGACTGGAAACACCATATATTTT
d_call: .; v_call: TRBV18; j_call: TRBJ2-5; clone_size: few; cdr3_aa: CASSPRTAGSVGETQYF; cdr3_nt: TGTGCCAGCTCACCAAGGACAGCGGGGTCTGTCGGAGAGACCCAGTACTTC
d_call: TRBD2; v_call: TRBV7-8; j_call: TRBJ2-1; clone_size: .; cdr3_aa: CASSLDFTTRGGYYEQFF; cdr3_nt: TGTGCCAGCAGCTTAGATTTTACGACTCGCGGGGGGTACTATGAGCAGTTCTTC
d_call: TRBD1; v_call: TRBV11-3; j_call: TRBJ2-1; clone_size: .; cdr3_aa: CASSSRTGEIPNEQFF; cdr3_nt: TGTGCCAGCAGCTCCAGGACAGGGGAGATCCCCAATGAGCAGTTCTTC
d_call: TRBD1; v_call: TRBV28; j_call: TRBJ1-6; clone_size: .; cdr3_aa: CASDEWTGERGSPLHF; cdr3_nt: TGTGCCAGCGATGAATGGACAGGGGAAAGGGGTTCACCCCTCCACTTT
d_call: .; v_call: TRBV19; j_call: TRBJ1-5; clone_size: once; cdr3_aa: CASSPKAGQPQHF; cdr3_nt: TGTGCCAGTAGTCCGAAAGCGGGTCAGCCCCAGCATTTT
d_call: TRBD2; v_call: TRBV7-2; j_call: TRBJ2-3; clone_size: .; cdr3_aa: CASSSTGTSGTDTQYF; cdr3_nt: TGTGCCAGCAGCTCGACCGGGACTAGCGGCACAGATACGCAGTATTTT